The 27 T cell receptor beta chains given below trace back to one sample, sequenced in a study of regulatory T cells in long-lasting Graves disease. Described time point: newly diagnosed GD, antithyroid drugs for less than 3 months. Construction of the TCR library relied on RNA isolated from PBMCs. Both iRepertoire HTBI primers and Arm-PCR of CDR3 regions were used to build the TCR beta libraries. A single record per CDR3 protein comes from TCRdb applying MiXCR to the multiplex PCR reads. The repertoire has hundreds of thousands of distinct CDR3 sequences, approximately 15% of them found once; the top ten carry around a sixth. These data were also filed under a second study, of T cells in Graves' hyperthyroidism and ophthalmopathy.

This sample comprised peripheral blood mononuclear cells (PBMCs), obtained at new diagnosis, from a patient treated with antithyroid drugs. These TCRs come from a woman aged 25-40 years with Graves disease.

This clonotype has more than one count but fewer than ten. The CDR3 is CSVLRPHTAYEQYF. The CDR3 bases are TGCAGCGTCCTAAGGCCTCACACGGCCTACGAGCAGTACTTC. The chain employs TRBV29-1 and TRBJ2-7, with D unresolved. The CDR3 extends over 14 amino acids. CDR1 and CDR2 (germline): SQVTM, ANQGSEA. Trimming left V 6 bases short and J 2 bases short, with 17 bases between.

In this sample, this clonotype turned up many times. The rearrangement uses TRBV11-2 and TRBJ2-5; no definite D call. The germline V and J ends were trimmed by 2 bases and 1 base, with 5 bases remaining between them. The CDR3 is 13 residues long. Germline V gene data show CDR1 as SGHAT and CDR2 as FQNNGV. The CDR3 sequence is CASSLNSQETQYF. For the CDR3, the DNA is TGTGCCAGCAGCTTAAACAGCCAAGAGACCCAGTACTTC.

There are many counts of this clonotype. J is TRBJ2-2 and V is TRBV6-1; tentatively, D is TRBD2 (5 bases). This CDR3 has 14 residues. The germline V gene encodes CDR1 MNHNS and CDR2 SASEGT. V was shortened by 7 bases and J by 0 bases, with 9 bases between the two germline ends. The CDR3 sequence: CASTERTNTGELFF. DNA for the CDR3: TGTGCCAGCACTGAGCGGACGAACACCGGGGAGCTGTTTTTT.

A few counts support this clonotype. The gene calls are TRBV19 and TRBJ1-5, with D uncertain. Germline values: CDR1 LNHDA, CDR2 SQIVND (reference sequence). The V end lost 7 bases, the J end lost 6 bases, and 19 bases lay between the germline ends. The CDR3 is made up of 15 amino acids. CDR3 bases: TGTGCCAGTACGGGTAAGGGCGGGAACGGTCAGCCCCAGCATTTT. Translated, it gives CASTGKGGNGQPQHF.

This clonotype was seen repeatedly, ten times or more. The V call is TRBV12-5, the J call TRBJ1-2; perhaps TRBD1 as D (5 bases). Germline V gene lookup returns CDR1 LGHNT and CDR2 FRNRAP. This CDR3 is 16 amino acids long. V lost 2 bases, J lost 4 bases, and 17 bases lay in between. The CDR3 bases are TGTGCTAGTGGTTTGACGAGGACACAACTCCTCTATGGCTACACCTTC. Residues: CASGLTRTQLLYGYTF.

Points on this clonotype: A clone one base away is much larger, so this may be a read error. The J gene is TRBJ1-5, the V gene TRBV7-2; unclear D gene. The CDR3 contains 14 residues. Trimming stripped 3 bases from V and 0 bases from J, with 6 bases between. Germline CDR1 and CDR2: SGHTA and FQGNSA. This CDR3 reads CASSFDYSNQPQHF. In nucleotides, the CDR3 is TGTGCCAGCAGCTTTGACTATAGCAATCAGCCCCAGCATTTT.

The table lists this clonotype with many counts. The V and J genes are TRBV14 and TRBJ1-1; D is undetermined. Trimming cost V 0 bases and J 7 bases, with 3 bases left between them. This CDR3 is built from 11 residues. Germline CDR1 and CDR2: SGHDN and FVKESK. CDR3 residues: CASSQEGEAFF. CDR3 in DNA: TGTGCCAGCAGCCAAGAAGGTGAAGCTTTCTTT.

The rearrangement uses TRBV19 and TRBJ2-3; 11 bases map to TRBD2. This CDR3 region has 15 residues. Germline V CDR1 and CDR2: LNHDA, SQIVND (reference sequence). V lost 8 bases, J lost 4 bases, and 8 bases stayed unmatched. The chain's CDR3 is CASSLAGASSDTQYF. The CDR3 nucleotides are TGTGCCAGTTCACTAGCGGGAGCATCTTCAGATACGCAGTATTTT.

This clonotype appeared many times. CDR3 DNA sequence: TGTGCCAGCAGTCCTGACAGGCTCTACGAGCAGTACTTC. Protein product: CASSPDRLYEQYF. The V call is TRBV2, the J call TRBJ2-7, with D tentatively TRBD1 (6 bases). V dropped 5 bases and J dropped 3 bases, with 11 bases sitting between them. The germline V gene encodes CDR1 SNHLY and CDR2 FYNNEI. The length of the CDR3 is 13 residues.

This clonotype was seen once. The CDR3 nucleotides are TGTGCCTGGAGTGCCCCCGTCATGTCTGGAAACACCATATATTTT. Residues: CAWSAPVMSGNTIYF. J is TRBJ1-3 and V is TRBV30; D gene ambiguous. Trimming left V 1 base short and J 1 base short, with 11 bases between. The CDR3 spans 15 residues. Germline CDR1 GTSNPN, CDR2 SVGIG (reference sequence). Together with reference TRBV30 and TRBJ1-3, the CDR3 gives the full variable domain: SQTIHQWPATLVQPVGSPLSLECTVEGTSNPNLYWYRQAAGRGLQLLFYSVGIGQISSEVPQNLSASRPQDRQFILSSKKLLLSDSGFYLCAWSAPVMSGNTIYFGEGSWLTVV.

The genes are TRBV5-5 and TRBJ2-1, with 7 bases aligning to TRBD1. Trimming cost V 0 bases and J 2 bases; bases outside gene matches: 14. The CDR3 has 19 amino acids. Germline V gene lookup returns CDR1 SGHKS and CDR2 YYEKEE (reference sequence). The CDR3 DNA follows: TGTGCCAGCAGCTTGGTGACAGGGACGTGGACGGGCCCCTACAATGAGCAGTTCTTC. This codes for CASSLVTGTWTGPYNEQFF.

CDR3 loop: CASSRLENSPLHF. DNA for the CDR3: TGTGCCAGTAGTAGATTGGAGAATTCACCCCTCCACTTT. V gene TRBV19 combines with J gene TRBJ1-6, with D uncertain. The germline CDR1 and CDR2 sequences are LNHDA and SQIVND (reference sequence). Trimming took 4 bases from V and 7 from J, leaving 8 bases between them. The CDR3 length is 13 residues.

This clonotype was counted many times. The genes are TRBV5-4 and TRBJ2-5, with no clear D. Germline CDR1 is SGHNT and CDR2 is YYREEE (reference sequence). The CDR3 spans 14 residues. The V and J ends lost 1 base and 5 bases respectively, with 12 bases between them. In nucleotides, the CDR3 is TGTGCCAGCAGCTTGTTTACAGCCAAGGAGACCCAGTACTTC. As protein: CASSLFTAKETQYF.

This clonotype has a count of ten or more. The CDR3 DNA follows: TGTGCCAGCTCACCGGGGTACGACTATGGCTACACCTTC. It specifies CASSPGYDYGYTF. V is TRBV18 and J is TRBJ1-2; D ambiguous. The CDR3 has 13 residues. CDR1 KGHSH and CDR2 LQKENI come from the germline V gene. V lost 3 bases, J lost 3 bases, and 8 bases lay in between. The variable domain in full, with the rest retrieved from reference TRBV18 and TRBJ1-2, is NAGVMQNPRHLVRRRGQEARLRCSPMKGHSHVYWYRQLPEEGLKFMVYLQKENIIDESGMPKERFSAEFPKEGPSILRIQQVVRGDSAAYFCASSPGYDYGYTFGSGTRLTVV.

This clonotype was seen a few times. The chain's CDR3 is CASSLGGPSSTDTQYF. The CDR3 region has the DNA TGTGCCAGCAGCTTAGGTGGACCTTCTAGCACAGATACGCAGTATTTT. The rearrangement uses TRBV7-9 and TRBJ2-3, with D unresolved. From germline, CDR1 is SEHNR and CDR2 FQNEAQ (reference sequence). V was shortened by 1 base and J by 0 bases, with 11 bases between the two germline ends. The CDR3 extends over 16 amino acids. The whole variable domain, remainder taken from reference TRBV7-9 and TRBJ2-3, is DTGVSQNPRHKITKRGQNVTFRCDPISEHNRLYWYRQTLGQGPEFLTYFQNEAQLEKSRLLSDRFSAERPKGSFSTLEIQRTEQGDSAMYLCASSLGGPSSTDTQYFGPGTRLTVL.

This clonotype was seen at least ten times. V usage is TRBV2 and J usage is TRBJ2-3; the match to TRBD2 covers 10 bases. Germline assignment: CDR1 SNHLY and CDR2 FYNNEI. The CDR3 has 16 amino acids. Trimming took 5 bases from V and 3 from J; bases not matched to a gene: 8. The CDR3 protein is CASSILAGYETDTQYF. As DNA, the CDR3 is TGTGCCAGCAGTATACTAGCGGGATATGAAACAGATACGCAGTATTTT.

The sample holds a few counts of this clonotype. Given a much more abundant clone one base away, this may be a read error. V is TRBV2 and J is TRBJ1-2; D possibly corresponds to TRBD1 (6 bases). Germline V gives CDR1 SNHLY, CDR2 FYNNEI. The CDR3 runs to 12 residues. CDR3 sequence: CASSKGGYGHTF. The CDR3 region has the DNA TGTGCCAGCAGTAAAGGGGGATATGGCCACACCTTC.

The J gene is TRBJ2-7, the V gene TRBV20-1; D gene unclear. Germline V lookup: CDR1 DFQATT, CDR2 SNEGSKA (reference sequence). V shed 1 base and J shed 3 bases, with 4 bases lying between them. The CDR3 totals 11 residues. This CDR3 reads CSARVHYEQYF. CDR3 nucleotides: TGCAGTGCTAGAGTTCACTACGAGCAGTACTTC.

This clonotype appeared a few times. The CDR3 is CASSEREGNSPLHF. Written as DNA, the CDR3 is TGTGCCAGCAGTGAGAGGGAGGGGAATTCACCCCTCCACTTT. The gene calls are TRBV6-1 and TRBJ1-6, with a weak D call TRBD1 (5 bases). The CDR3 spans 14 residues. Trimming shortened V by 3 bases and J by 7 bases, and 10 bases separated the two germline ends. Looked up from germline, CDR1 is MNHNS and CDR2 is SASEGT.

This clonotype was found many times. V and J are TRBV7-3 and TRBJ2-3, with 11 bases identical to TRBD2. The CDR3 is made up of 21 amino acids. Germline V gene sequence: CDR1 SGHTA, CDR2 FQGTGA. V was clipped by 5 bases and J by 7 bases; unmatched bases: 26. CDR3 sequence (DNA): TGTGCCAGCAGCATCAAGGGGTTAACTAGCGGGAGCGGCTCTCAACCCCATACGCAGTATTTT. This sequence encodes CASSIKGLTSGSGSQPHTQYF.

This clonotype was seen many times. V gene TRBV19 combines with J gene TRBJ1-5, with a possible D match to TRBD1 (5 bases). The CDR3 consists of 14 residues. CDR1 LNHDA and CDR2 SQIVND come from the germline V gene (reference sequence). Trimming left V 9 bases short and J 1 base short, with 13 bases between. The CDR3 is CASRGGYSNQPQHF. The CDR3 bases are TGTGCCAGCCGCGGGGGGTACAGCAATCAGCCCCAGCATTTT.

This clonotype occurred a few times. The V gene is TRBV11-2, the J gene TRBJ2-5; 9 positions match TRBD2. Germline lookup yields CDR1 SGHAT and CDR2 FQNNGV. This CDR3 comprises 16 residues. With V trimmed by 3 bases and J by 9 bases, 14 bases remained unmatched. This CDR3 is CASSLLATSGKMAQYF. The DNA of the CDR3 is TGTGCCAGCAGCTTGTTGGCGACTAGCGGCAAAATGGCCCAGTACTTC.

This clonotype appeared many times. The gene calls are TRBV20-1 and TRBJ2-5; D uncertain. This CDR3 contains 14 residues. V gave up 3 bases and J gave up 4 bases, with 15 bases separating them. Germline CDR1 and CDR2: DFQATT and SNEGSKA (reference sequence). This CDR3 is CSASDGSPGETQYF. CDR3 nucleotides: TGCAGTGCTAGTGACGGATCCCCCGGAGAGACCCAGTACTTC.

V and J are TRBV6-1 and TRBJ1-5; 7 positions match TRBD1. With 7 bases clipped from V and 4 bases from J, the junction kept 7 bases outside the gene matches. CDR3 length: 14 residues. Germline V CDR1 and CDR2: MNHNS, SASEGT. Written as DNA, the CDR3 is TGTGCCAGCAACACGGACAGGTTTAATCAGCCCCAGCATTTT. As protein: CASNTDRFNQPQHF.

CDR3 loop: CSAPDRGNSGANVLTF. The CDR3 coding sequence is TGCAGTGCACCGGACAGGGGGAACTCTGGGGCCAACGTCCTGACTTTC. The chain carries TRBV20-1 and TRBJ2-6; 10 nucleotides line up with TRBD1. The CDR3 consists of 16 residues. Trimming took 6 bases from V and 0 from J; bases not matched to a gene: 5. Looked up from germline, CDR1 is DFQATT and CDR2 is SNEGSKA (reference sequence).

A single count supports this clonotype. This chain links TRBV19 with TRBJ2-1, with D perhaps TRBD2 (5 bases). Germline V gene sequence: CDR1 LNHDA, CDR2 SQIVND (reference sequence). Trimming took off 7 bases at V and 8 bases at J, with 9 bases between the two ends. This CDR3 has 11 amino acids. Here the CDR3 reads CASKRRDEQFF. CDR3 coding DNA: TGTGCCAGTAAGCGGCGGGATGAGCAGTTCTTC.

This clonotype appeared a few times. The CDR3, as DNA: TGTGCCAGCAGCTTAGCGTCAGAAAGCCCATATGAGCAGTTCTTC. Translation: CASSLASESPYEQFF. This sequence joins TRBV7-2 and TRBJ2-5; unclear D gene. The end of the DNA fits TRBJ2-1 better, so the J call may be wrong. This CDR3 region has 15 residues. From germline, CDR1 is SGHTA and CDR2 FQGNSA.